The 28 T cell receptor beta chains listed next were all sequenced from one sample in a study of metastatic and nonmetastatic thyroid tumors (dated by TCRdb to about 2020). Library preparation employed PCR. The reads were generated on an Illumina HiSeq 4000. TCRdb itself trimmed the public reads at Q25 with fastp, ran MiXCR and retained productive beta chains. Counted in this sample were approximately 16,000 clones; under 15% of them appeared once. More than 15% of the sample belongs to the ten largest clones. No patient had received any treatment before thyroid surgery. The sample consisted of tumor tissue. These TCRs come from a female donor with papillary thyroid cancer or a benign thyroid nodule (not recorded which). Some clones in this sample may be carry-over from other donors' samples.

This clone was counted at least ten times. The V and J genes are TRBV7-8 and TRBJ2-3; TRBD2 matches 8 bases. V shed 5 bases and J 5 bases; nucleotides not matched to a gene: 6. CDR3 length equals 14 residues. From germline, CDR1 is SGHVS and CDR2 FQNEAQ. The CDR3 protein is CASSPGGARDTQYF. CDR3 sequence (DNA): TGTGCCAGCAGCCCCGGGGGGGCAAGAGATACGCAGTATTTT.

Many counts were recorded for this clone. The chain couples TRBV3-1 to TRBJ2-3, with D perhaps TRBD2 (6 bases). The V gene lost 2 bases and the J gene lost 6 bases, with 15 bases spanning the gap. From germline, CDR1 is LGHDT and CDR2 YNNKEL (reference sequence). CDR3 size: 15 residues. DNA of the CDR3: TGTGCCAGCAGCCAAAGAAAATTGGGAGGTGATACGCAGTATTTT. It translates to CASSQRKLGGDTQYF.

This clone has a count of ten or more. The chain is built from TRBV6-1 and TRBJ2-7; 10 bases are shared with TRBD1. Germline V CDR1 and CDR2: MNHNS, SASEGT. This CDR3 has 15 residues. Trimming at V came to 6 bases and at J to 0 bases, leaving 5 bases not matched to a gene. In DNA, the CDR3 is TGTGCCAGCAGCCCCTGGACAGGGGGCTCCTACGAGCAGTACTTC. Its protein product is CASSPWTGGSYEQYF.

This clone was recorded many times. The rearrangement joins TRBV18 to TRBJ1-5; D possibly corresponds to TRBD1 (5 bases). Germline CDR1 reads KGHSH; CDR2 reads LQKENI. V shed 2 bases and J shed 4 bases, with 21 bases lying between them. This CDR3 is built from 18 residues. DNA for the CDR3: TGTGCCAGCTCACCAACGGGTAAGGGACCTCTGCTAAATCAGCCCCAGCATTTT. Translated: CASSPTGKGPLLNQPQHF. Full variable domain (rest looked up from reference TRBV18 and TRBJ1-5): NAGVMQNPRHLVRRRGQEARLRCSPMKGHSHVYWYRQLPEEGLKFMVYLQKENIIDESGMPKERFSAEFPKEGPSILRIQQVVRGDSAAYFCASSPTGKGPLLNQPQHFGDGTRLSIL.

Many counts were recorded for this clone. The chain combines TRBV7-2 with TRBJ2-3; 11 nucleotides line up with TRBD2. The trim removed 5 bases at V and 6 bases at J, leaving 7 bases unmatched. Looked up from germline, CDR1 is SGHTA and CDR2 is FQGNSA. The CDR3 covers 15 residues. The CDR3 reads CASSTTGTSGDTQYF. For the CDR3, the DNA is TGTGCCAGCAGCACCACCGGGACTAGCGGCGATACGCAGTATTTT.

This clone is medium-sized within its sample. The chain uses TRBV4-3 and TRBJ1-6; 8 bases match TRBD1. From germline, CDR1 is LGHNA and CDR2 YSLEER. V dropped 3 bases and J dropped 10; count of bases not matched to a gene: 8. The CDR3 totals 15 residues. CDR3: CASSQNRGIDSPLHF. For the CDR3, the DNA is TGCGCCAGCAGCCAGAACAGGGGGATTGACTCACCCCTCCACTTT.

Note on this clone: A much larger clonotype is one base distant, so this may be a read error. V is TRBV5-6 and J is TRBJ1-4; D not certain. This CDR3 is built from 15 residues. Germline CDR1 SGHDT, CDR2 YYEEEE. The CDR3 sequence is CASSPRPSTNEKPFF. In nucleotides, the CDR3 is TGTGCCAGCAGCCCCCGGCCTTCAACTAATGAAAAACCGTTTTTT.

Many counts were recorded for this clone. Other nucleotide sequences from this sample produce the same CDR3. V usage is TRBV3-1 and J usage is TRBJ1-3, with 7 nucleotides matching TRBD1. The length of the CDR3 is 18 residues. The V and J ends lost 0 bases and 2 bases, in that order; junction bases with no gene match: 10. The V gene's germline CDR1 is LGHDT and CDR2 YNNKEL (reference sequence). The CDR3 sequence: CASSQDQISGGTGNTIYF. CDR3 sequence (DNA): TGTGCCAGCAGCCAAGACCAAATTTCAGGGGGTACTGGAAACACCATATATTTT.

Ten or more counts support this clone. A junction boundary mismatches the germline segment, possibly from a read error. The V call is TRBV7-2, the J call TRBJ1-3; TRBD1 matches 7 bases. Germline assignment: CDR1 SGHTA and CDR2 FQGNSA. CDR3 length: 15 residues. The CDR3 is CASSLGGTVGNTVYF. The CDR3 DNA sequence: TGTGCCAGCAGCTTAGGGGGGACAGTGGGAAACACCGTATATTTT.

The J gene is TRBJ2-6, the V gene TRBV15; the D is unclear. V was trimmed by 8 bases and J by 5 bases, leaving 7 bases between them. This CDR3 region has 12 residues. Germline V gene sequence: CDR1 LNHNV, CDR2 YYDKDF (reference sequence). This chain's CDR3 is CATQDRANVLTF. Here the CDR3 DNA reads TGTGCCACCCAAGACAGGGCCAACGTCCTGACTTTC.

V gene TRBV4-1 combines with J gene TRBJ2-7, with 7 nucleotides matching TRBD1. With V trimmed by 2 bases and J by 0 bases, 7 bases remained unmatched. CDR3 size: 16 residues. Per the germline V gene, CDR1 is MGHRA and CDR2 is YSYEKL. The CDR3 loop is CASSQRGQLSSYEQYF. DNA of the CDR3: TGCGCCAGCAGCCAACGGGGACAGCTAAGCTCCTACGAGCAGTACTTC.

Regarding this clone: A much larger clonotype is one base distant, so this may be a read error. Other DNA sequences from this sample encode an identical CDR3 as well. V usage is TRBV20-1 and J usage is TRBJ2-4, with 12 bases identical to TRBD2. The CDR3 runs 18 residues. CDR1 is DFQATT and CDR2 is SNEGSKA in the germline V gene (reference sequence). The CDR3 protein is CSGQTGTSGLVAKNIQYF. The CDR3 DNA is TGCAGTGGTCAGACCGGGACTAGCGGGCTTGTAGCCAAGAACATTCAGTACTTC.

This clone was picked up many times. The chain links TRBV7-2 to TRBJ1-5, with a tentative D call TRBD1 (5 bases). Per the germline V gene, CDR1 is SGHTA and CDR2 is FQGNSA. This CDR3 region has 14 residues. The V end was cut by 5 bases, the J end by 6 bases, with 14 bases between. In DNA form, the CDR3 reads TGTGCCAGCAGCCGGTCAGGGACGGCTCAGCCCCAGCATTTT. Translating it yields CASSRSGTAQPQHF.

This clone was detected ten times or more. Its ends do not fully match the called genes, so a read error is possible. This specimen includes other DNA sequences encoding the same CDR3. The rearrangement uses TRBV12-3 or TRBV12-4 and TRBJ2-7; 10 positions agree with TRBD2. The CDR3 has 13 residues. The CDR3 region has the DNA TGCGCCAGCGGCAGCGGGAGGGCCTACGAGCAGTACTTC. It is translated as CASGSGRAYEQYF.

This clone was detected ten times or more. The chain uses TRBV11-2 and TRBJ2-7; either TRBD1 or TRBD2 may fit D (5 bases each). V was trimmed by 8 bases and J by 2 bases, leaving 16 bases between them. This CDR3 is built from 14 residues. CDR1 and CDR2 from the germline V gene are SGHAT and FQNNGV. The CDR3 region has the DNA TGTGCCAGCCGCCGGGGCGGACAAGCCTACGAGCAGTACTTC. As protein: CASRRGGQAYEQYF.

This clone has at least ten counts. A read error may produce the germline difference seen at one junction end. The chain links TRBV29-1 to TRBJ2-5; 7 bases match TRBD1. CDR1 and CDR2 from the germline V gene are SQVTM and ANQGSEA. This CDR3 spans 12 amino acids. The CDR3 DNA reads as TGCAGCGCCGGACAGGACCAGGAGACCCAGTACTTC. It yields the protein CSAGQDQETQYF.

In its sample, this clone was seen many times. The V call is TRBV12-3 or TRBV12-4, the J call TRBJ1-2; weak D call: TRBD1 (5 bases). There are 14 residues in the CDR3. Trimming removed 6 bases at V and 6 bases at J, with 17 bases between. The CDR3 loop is CASRPGGADDGYTF. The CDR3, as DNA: TGTGCCAGCAGGCCCGGGGGAGCGGACGATGGCTACACCTTC.

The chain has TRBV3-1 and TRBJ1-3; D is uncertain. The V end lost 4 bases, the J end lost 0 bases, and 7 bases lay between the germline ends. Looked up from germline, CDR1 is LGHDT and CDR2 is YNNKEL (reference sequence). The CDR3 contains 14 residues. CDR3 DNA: TGTGCCAGCAGCCGCCGGCTCTCTGGAAACACCATATATTTT. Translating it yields CASSRRLSGNTIYF.

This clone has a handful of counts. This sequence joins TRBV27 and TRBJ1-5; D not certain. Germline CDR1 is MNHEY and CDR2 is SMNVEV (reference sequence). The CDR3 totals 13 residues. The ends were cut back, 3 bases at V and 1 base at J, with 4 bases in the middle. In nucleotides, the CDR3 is TGTGCCAGCAGTTTGGGGAGCAATCAGCCCCAGCATTTT. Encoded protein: CASSLGSNQPQHF.

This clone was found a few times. The CDR3 sequence: CAISVTVYEQYF. The CDR3, as DNA: TGTGCCATCAGTGTCACAGTGTACGAGCAGTACTTC. The chain has TRBV10-3 and TRBJ2-7; D remains unclear. The CDR3 runs to 12 residues. Trimming removed 4 bases from V and 4 bases from J, with 8 bases in between. CDR1 and CDR2 (germline): ENHRY, SYGVKD.

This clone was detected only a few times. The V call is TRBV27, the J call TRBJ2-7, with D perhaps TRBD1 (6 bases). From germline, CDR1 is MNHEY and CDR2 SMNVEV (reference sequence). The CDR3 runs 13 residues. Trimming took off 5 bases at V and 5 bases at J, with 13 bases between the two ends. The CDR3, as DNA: TGTGCCAGCAGTGACCATAAGGGGGACGAGCAGTACTTC. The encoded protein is CASSDHKGDEQYF.

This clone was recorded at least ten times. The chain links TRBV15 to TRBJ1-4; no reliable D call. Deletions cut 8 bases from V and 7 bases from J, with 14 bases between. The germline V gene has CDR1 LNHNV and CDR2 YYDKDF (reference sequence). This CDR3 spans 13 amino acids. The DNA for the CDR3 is TGTGCCACCCATCTGGGATTTGGTGAAAAACTGTTTTTT. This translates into CATHLGFGEKLFF.

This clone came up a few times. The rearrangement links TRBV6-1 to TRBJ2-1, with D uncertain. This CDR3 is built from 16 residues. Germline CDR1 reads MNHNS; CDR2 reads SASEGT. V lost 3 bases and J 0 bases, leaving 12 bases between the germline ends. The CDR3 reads CASSDFVIHSYNEQFF. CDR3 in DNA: TGTGCCAGCAGTGATTTCGTGATTCACTCCTACAATGAGCAGTTCTTC.

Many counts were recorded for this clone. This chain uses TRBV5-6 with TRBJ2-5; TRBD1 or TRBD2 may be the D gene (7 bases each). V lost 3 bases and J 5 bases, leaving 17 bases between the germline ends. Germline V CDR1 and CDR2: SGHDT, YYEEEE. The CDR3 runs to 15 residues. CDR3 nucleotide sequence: TGTGCCAGCAGCTACGACAGGGAGGGACAGGAGACCCAGTACTTC. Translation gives CASSYDREGQETQYF.

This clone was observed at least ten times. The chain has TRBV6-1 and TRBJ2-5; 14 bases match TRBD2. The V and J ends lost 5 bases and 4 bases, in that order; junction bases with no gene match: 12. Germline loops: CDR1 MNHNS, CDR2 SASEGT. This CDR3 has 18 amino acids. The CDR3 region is CASSSPPGLAGARETQYF. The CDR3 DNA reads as TGTGCCAGCAGTTCCCCACCGGGACTAGCGGGAGCTAGAGAGACCCAGTACTTC.

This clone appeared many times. The CDR3 region has the DNA TGTGCCAGCAGCCCTAACAGGGGGCTTAACACCGGGGAGCTGTTTTTT. Translated: CASSPNRGLNTGELFF. The chain employs TRBV11-2 and TRBJ2-2; the match to TRBD1 covers 9 bases. This CDR3 is built from 16 residues. CDR1 is SGHAT and CDR2 is FQNNGV in the germline V gene. J was trimmed by 2 bases and V by 5 bases; bases with no gene match: 6.

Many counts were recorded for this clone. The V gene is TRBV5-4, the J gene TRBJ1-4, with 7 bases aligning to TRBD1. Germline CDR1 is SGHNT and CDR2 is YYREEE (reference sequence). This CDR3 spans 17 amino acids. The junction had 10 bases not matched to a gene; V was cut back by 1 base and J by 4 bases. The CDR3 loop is CASSLSLSTGNNEKLFF. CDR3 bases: TGTGCCAGCAGCTTGTCCCTATCGACAGGGAATAATGAAAAACTGTTTTTT.

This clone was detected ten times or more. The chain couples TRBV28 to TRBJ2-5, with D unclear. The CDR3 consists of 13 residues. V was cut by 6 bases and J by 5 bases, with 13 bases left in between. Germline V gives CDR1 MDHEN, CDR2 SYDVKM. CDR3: CASRPGSRETQYF. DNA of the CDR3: TGTGCCAGCAGACCCGGGTCCCGGGAGACCCAGTACTTC.